This T cell receptor (beta chain) was identified during a study of blood T cell repertoires in COVID-19. As for the study in general: Donors in the United States, Italy and Spain gave samples during acute or convalescent COVID-19. Sample material is recorded as cDNA or gDNA derived from T cells, B-cell-depleted T cells, or PBMCs.

V shed 0 bases and J 8 bases; nucleotides not matched to a gene: 3. CDR1 SGHRS and CDR2 YFSETQ come from the germline V gene. The CDR3 length is 14 residues. The authors' processing: It was from reference gene primer amplification that nucleated cell counts were estimated. Produced via immunoSEQ multiplex PCR; TCRdb's table is partial and in-frame only. The DNA was the basis for D and trimming; V, J and clone size are from that table. The data contain 270,000 or so clones, 70% to 90% of them singletons. The source material was peripheral blood. The J gene is TRBJ2-1, the V gene TRBV5-1; 9 bases match TRBD1. This receptor was identified in a woman in her thirties with active or convalescent COVID-19. As DNA, the CDR3 is TGCGCCAGCAGCTTGGCCGGGACAGGGCATGAGCAGTTCTTC. Its protein product is CASSLAGTGHEQFF.